This T cell receptor beta chain was captured in a study of hypomethylating agent response in myelodysplastic syndrome. Study details: Patients with neither complete response nor hematologic improvement were classed non-responders.

Germline values: CDR1 GTSNPN, CDR2 SVGIG (reference sequence). CDR3 length: 13 amino acids. Trimming left V 0 bases short and J 7 bases short, with 12 bases between. Method: immunoSEQ multiplex PCR; TCRdb's copy keeps in-frame clones and lacks some. The repertoire holds under 7,000 clones, with approximately 91% as singletons. Specimen: bone marrow, collected before or after starting hypomethylating agent treatment for myelodysplastic syndrome (not recorded which). The chain is built from TRBV30 and TRBJ2-5, with D perhaps TRBD2 (5 bases). The TCR comes from a human donor with myelodysplastic syndrome. CDR3 DNA sequence: TGTGCCTGGAGTGTGACTACCGACGGGACCCAGTACTTC. Amino acid sequence: CAWSVTTDGTQYF. Drawing the rest from reference TRBV30 and TRBJ2-5, the complete variable domain is SQTIHQWPATLVQPVGSPLSLECTVEGTSNPNLYWYRQAAGRGLQLLFYSVGIGQISSEVPQNLSASRPQDRQFILSSKKLLLSDSGFYLCAWSVTTDGTQYFGPGTRLLVL.